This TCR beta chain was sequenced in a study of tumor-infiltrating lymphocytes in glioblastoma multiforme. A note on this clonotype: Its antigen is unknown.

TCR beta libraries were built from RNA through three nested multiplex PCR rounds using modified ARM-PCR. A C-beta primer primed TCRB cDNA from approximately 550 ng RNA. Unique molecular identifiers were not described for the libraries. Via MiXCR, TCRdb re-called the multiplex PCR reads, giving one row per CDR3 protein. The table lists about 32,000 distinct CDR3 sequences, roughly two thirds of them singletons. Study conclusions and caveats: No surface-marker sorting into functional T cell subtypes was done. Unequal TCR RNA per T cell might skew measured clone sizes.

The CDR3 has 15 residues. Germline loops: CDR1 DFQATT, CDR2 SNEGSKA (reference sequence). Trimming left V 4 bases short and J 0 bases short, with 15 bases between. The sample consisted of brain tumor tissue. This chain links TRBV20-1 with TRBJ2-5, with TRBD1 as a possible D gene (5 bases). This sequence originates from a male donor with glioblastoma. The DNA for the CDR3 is TGCAGTGCTATTCGGATAGGGGCATACCAAGAGACCCAGTACTTC. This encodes CSAIRIGAYQETQYF.